This T cell receptor (beta chain) comes out of a study of blood T cell repertoires in COVID-19. Across the whole study: Samples came from the United States, Italy and Spain, spanning acute and convalescent COVID-19. PBMCs, B-cell-depleted T cells, or T cells were the source of the cDNA or gDNA that made up the material.

Under the authors' procedure: Estimates of nucleated cell counts were drawn from the amplification of reference gene primers. The data were produced by immunoSEQ multiplex PCR, yet TCRdb's version contains in-frame clones alone and is incomplete. V, J and clone size derive from that table, while D and trimming were established from the DNA sequence. The table includes 130,000 to 150,000 clones, roughly 80% detected once. CDR3 length: 16 residues. The ends lost 3 bases at V and 4 bases at J; junction bases unmatched: 7. Germline V lookup: CDR1 MGHRA, CDR2 YSYEKL. Sequenced input: peripheral blood. The origin of this receptor is a woman older than 75 in a cohort sampled during active or convalescent COVID-19. The chain recombines TRBV4-1 with TRBJ2-5, with 11 nucleotides matching TRBD1. The CDR3 coding sequence is TGCGCCAGCAGCCAGGGACAGGGGGTTCTTCCAGAGACCCAGTACTTC. It is translated as CASSQGQGVLPETQYF.